The 3 T cell receptor beta chains below come from one sample, sequenced in a study of cytomegalovirus exposure and HLA in healthy donors. The primer mix had 60 Vbeta and 13 Jbeta primers. Some clones are missing from TCRdb's copy, which holds only in-frame ones; the method was immunoSEQ multiplex PCR. The sample yields roughly 110,000 clones, over 75% seen once. The source material was PBMCs. All receptors come from a male donor in good health and CMV-seronegative.

This chain links TRBV7-7 with TRBJ2-1; 7 bases line up with TRBD1. There are 15 residues in the CDR3. Germline CDR1 reads SSHAT; CDR2 reads FNYEAQ (reference sequence). With 2 bases clipped from V and 2 bases from J, the junction kept 3 bases outside the gene matches. The CDR3, as DNA: TGTGCCAGCAGCTTAATTCAGGGGGCCTACAATGAGCAGTTCTTC. Its translation: CASSLIQGAYNEQFF.

The chain carries TRBV5-1 and TRBJ2-1; D perhaps matches TRBD2 (5 bases). The CDR3 runs 13 residues. V was pared by 0 bases and J by 8 bases, with 9 bases between. CDR1 and CDR2 from the germline V gene are SGHRS and YFSETQ. CDR3 protein: CASSLDSVDEQFF. In DNA, the CDR3 is TGCGCCAGCAGCTTGGATAGCGTCGATGAGCAGTTCTTC. Full variable domain (missing parts from reference TRBV5-1 and TRBJ2-1): KAGVTQTPRYLIKTRGQQVTLSCSPISGHRSVSWYQQTPGQGLQFLFEYFSETQRNKGNFPGRFSGRQFSNSRSEMNVSTLELGDSALYLCASSLDSVDEQFFGPGTRLTVL.

The chain carries TRBV27 and TRBJ2-5; 15 bases line up with TRBD2. J gave up 1 base and V 2 bases, and 2 bases lay outside the gene matches. The CDR3 is made up of 17 amino acids. Per the germline V gene, CDR1 is MNHEY and CDR2 is SMNVEV (reference sequence). The CDR3 sequence is CASSLGTSGRSQETQYF. CDR3 nucleotide sequence: TGTGCCAGCAGTTTAGGGACTAGCGGGAGGTCCCAAGAGACCCAGTACTTC.